The entry below gives a single TCR beta chain sequence along with its context. Its target is unknown. The sample originates from a study of CD8 T cells in Susac syndrome. CDR1 and CDR2 (germline): LNHDA, SQIVND (reference sequence). The CDR3 is 16 residues long. Trimming removed 7 bases at V and 1 base at J, with 19 bases between. Random hexamers were used to reverse transcribe the RNA input (about 0.45 to 1 ug). With immunoSEQ multiplex PCR, TCR beta CDR3 was amplified across 54 Vbeta and 13 Jbeta. One entry per CDR3 protein results from TCRdb running MiXCR on the immunoSEQ multiplex PCR reads. In the table there are under 200,000 distinct CDR3 sequences, around 90% of which are singletons. The authors carried out high-throughput sequencing of TCR beta. They applied it to CD8+ and CD4+ T cells obtained from blood. FACS was used to enrich TEMRA cells, whereas the CD8+ and CD4+ T cells were obtained by negative isolation.

Study-wide results and caveats: Susac syndrome CD4+ T cell repertoires showed no clonal expansion.

The sequenced sample consisted of CD4+ T cells from PBMCs. The chain combines TRBV19 with TRBJ1-1, with D possibly TRBD1 on 5 matching bases. The TCR sequence derives from a human donor with Susac syndrome. CDR3 amino acids: CASTDYGGSRNTEAFF. The DNA of the CDR3 is TGTGCCAGTACCGATTATGGGGGGTCTAGGAACACTGAAGCTTTCTTT.